This T cell receptor (beta chain) derives from a study of T cell repertoires in cytomegalovirus infection. Overall study context: CMV epitopes in the study were HLA-C-restricted (recently identified) and HLA-B-restricted (well studied). It can be stated that public TCR beta signatures indicated CMV infection as well as a matching HLA type. Study-wide results and caveats: CMV carriers having the relevant HLA were flagged by cumulative public TCR beta family frequency. The ex vivo response was dominated by HLA-C-restricted CMV-specific TCR beta clonotypes.

TCRdb recomputed calls from the reads with MiXCR, one row per CDR3 protein. The table has 110,000 or so distinct CDR3 sequences, around 30% seen once. Trimming removed 0 bases from V and 2 bases from J, with 8 bases in between. CDR3 length: 15 residues. Germline CDR1 LGHNA, CDR2 YSLEER. This clonotype has a handful of counts. Its target is unknown. The chain uses TRBV4-3 and TRBJ1-3; D gene uncertain. The sequenced sample was CD8+ T cells from cultured PBMCs, obtained from culture after CMV antigen stimulation. This TCR was recovered from a human donor in good health (CMV status not recorded). Some clones in this sample may be carry-over from other donors' samples. The CDR3 loop is CASSQDTQAGNTIYF. CDR3 DNA: TGCGCCAGCAGCCAAGATACCCAAGCTGGAAACACCATATATTTT.